These 25 T cell receptor beta chains came from one sample sequenced in a study of regulatory T cells in long-lasting Graves disease. To make TCR beta libraries, researchers used iRepertoire HTBI primers and Arm-PCR of CDR3 regions. One entry per CDR3 protein results from TCRdb running MiXCR on the multiplex PCR reads. The sample includes approximately 560,000 distinct CDR3 sequences, more than 15% of them seen just once. The time point was: newly diagnosed GD, antithyroid drugs for less than 3 months. PBMC-extracted RNA yielded the TCR library. Separately, the same data were catalogued under a study of T cells in Graves' hyperthyroidism and ophthalmopathy.

Sequenced here: peripheral blood mononuclear cells (PBMCs), sampled at new diagnosis, from a patient treated with antithyroid drugs. The source is a man between 18 and 29 years old with Graves disease.

To note about this clonotype: Just one base apart from a much larger clone, this may be a read error. The rearrangement joins TRBV6-5 to TRBJ2-3; no definite D call. The CDR3 consists of 15 residues. V lost 8 bases and J lost 0, with 15 bases in between. Germline CDR1 MNHEY, CDR2 SVGAGI. The CDR3 sequence: CASGSTQSSTDTQYF. The CDR3, as DNA: TGTGCCAGCGGTTCGACACAATCAAGCACAGATACGCAGTATTTT.

Many counts were recorded for this clonotype. V is TRBV6-1 and J is TRBJ2-6, with unresolved D. CDR1 and CDR2 (germline): MNHNS, SASEGT. Trimming took 10 bases from V and 0 from J, leaving 13 bases between them. The CDR3 sequence is 15 residues long. The CDR3 is CAILTQFSGANVLTF. In DNA form, the CDR3 reads TGTGCCATTCTTACTCAGTTCTCTGGGGCCAACGTCCTGACTTTC.

This clonotype has more than one count but fewer than ten. The chain links TRBV7-9 to TRBJ1-3; D remains ambiguous. Germline V gene data show CDR1 as SEHNR and CDR2 as FQNEAQ (reference sequence). The CDR3 sequence is 15 residues long. The V end was cut by 4 bases, the J end by 4 bases, with 14 bases between. CDR3: CASSSIVGSGNTIYF. The CDR3 bases are TGTGCCAGCAGCTCAATAGTTGGAAGCGGAAACACCATATATTTT.

Concerning this clonotype: Since a far larger clone is one base different, this is likely a read error. No conserved phenylalanine or tryptophan is present at the end of the CDR3, so a read error is the likely explanation. This chain's CDR3 is CASSVGTYTDTQYL. The DNA of the CDR3 is TGCGCCAGCAGCGTCGGGACTTACACAGATACGCAGTATCTT. This chain links TRBV7-9 with TRBJ2-3; TRBD2 is a possible D gene (6 bases). Germline V gene lookup returns CDR1 SEHNR and CDR2 FQNEAQ (reference sequence). The CDR3 is 14 residues long.

This clonotype was found a few times. The CDR3 loop is CSVGTSGRHEQYF. The CDR3 DNA reads as TGCAGCGTTGGGACTAGCGGGAGGCACGAGCAGTACTTC. V is TRBV29-1 and J is TRBJ2-7, with TRBD2 matching 14 bases. The V gene's germline CDR1 is SQVTM and CDR2 ANQGSEA. CDR3 length: 13 residues. V was pared by 4 bases and J by 5 bases, with 1 base of the junction left unmatched.

This clonotype was counted only a few times. The chain carries TRBV30 and TRBJ2-1; 9 bases match TRBD2. V was clipped by 4 bases and J by 6 bases; unmatched bases: 10. The CDR3 has 15 residues. CDR1 is GTSNPN, CDR2 SVGIG, per germline (reference sequence). For the CDR3, the DNA is TGTGCCTGGAACGTACCTGCGGGGGGGGTCAATGAGCAGTTCTTC. Translation: CAWNVPAGGVNEQFF.

The rearrangement joins TRBV6-2 or TRBV6-3 to TRBJ2-5; 13 nucleotides line up with TRBD2. The CDR3 is 19 residues long. Per germline, CDR1 MNHEY and CDR2 SVGEGT. Germline trimming cut 5 bases from V and 2 bases from J; bases unmatched to any gene: 14. The CDR3 protein is CASSKRGSTSGRPQETQYF. In nucleotides, the CDR3 is TGTGCCAGCAGTAAGAGGGGTTCGACTAGCGGGAGGCCTCAAGAGACCCAGTACTTC.

This clonotype was observed many times. This chain uses TRBV6-1 with TRBJ1-1; D not resolved. V was shortened by 7 bases and J by 4 bases, with 4 bases between the two germline ends. The CDR3 totals 10 residues. Germline V gene data show CDR1 as MNHNS and CDR2 as SASEGT. CDR3 DNA sequence: TGTGCCAGCAAAGCCACTGAAGCTTTCTTT. Translation gives CASKATEAFF.

This clonotype was counted ten times or more. V is TRBV27 and J is TRBJ2-3; D gene ambiguous. CDR3 length equals 14 residues. The ends were cut back, 4 bases at V and 2 bases at J, with 10 bases in the middle. CDR1 MNHEY and CDR2 SMNVEV come from the germline V gene (reference sequence). The CDR3 DNA reads as TGTGCCAGCAGTTACATGACTTACACAGATACGCAGTATTTT. It codes for CASSYMTYTDTQYF.

DNA for the CDR3: TGCGCCAGCAGTCTGGGTTCCAGGGGGGAGCAGTACTTC. It is translated as CASSLGSRGEQYF. This rearrangement joins TRBV5-1 to TRBJ2-7, with TRBD1 identical over 7 bases. The germline V gene encodes CDR1 SGHRS and CDR2 YFSETQ. V lost 5 bases to trimming and J lost 7 bases; unmatched junction nucleotides: 9. The CDR3 totals 13 residues.

The sample holds many counts of this clonotype. The chain is built from TRBV2 and TRBJ2-1; possibly TRBD2 for D (5 bases). With 1 base removed from V and 10 bases from J, the gap between germline ends came to 11 bases. This CDR3 has 13 residues. CDR1 is SNHLY, CDR2 FYNNEI, per germline. This CDR3 reads CASSEVKRWEQFF. CDR3 DNA sequence: TGTGCCAGCAGTGAAGTTAAGCGGTGGGAGCAGTTCTTC.

This clonotype was observed a few times. The CDR3 protein is CASSLLGGGNQPQHF. As DNA, the CDR3 is TGTGCCAGCAGTTTATTGGGGGGGGGAAATCAGCCCCAGCATTTT. The chain recombines TRBV28 with TRBJ1-5; tentative D call: TRBD1 (5 bases). V was pared by 1 base and J by 4 bases, with 11 bases between. Per germline, CDR1 MDHEN and CDR2 SYDVKM. The length of the CDR3 is 15 residues.

About this clonotype itself: Just one base apart from a much larger clone, this may be a read error. This chain uses TRBV2 with TRBJ2-5, with TRBD1 matching over 8 bases. With 8 bases clipped from V and 5 bases from J, the junction kept 16 bases outside the gene matches. The germline V gene encodes CDR1 SNHLY and CDR2 FYNNEI. This CDR3 contains 16 residues. This chain's CDR3 is CASEWTKQGGQETQYF. The DNA for the CDR3 is TGTGCCAGCGAGTGGACCAAACAGGGGGGCCAGGAGACCCAGTACTTC.

The table lists this clonotype with many counts. This rearrangement joins TRBV7-6 to TRBJ2-7; 10 positions match TRBD1. The CDR3 runs to 14 residues. Germline V gene sequence: CDR1 SGHVS, CDR2 FNYEAQ. The V gene end was trimmed by 6 bases and the J gene end by 2 bases; junction bases not matched to a gene: 4. The CDR3 region has the DNA TGTGCCAGCAGACCCGGGACAGGGGCCTACGAGCAGTACTTC. Encoded protein: CASRPGTGAYEQYF.

The V and J genes are TRBV7-9 and TRBJ1-4; D gene unclear. The CDR3 loop spans 16 amino acids. V dropped 5 bases and J dropped 0 bases, with 13 bases sitting between them. CDR1 is SEHNR, CDR2 FQNEAQ, per germline (reference sequence). The CDR3 sequence is CASSNTATATNEKLFF. As DNA, the CDR3 is TGTGCCAGCAGCAACACCGCTACTGCAACTAATGAAAAACTGTTTTTT.

The chain joins TRBV11-2 to TRBJ1-5; D unclear. The V gene lost 0 bases and the J gene lost 6 bases, with 12 bases spanning the gap. CDR1 is SGHAT and CDR2 is FQNNGV in the germline V gene. The CDR3 covers 15 residues. The CDR3 reads CASSLEATWGQPQHF. CDR3 nucleotides: TGTGCCAGCAGCTTAGAGGCAACGTGGGGTCAGCCCCAGCATTTT.

Many counts were recorded for this clonotype. This chain connects TRBV5-1 to TRBJ1-1; 11 nucleotides match TRBD1. The V gene end was trimmed by 4 bases and the J gene end by 4 bases; junction bases not matched to a gene: 9. Per germline, CDR1 SGHRS and CDR2 YFSETQ. The CDR3 sequence is 16 residues long. CDR3 bases: TGCGCCAGCAGCCTTGGACAGGGGGCGTCGAGCACTGAAGCTTTCTTT. Translating it yields CASSLGQGASSTEAFF.

In DNA form, the CDR3 reads TGTGCCAGCACTCCTCCCCCAAGAAGCGGCTACAATGAGCAGTTCTTC. Residues: CASTPPPRSGYNEQFF. The chain joins TRBV12-3 or TRBV12-4 to TRBJ2-1; TRBD2 might be the D (5 bases). Trimming shortened V by 7 bases and J by 3 bases, and 19 bases separated the two germline ends. This CDR3 spans 16 amino acids.

In its sample, this clonotype was seen many times. In DNA form, the CDR3 reads TGTGCCAGCGGGGAGCGGGAGGATACCGGGGAGCTGTTTTTT. Amino acid sequence: CASGEREDTGELFF. The chain recombines TRBV12-3 or TRBV12-4 with TRBJ2-2; 9 bases fit TRBD2. The CDR3 spans 14 residues. Trimming cost V 8 bases and J 5 bases; bases outside gene matches: 6.

This clonotype was detected many times. V usage is TRBV12-3 or TRBV12-4 and J usage is TRBJ2-7; TRBD2 is a possible D gene (6 bases). The V end was cut by 7 bases, the J end by 6 bases, with 16 bases between. This CDR3 region has 13 residues. DNA for the CDR3: TGTGCCAGCAAGGGGCAGGGAGGACGCGAGCAGTACTTC. This encodes CASKGQGGREQYF.

At least ten counts were recorded for this clonotype. The chain employs TRBV7-2 and TRBJ2-3; 14 bases align to TRBD2. Germline V gene sequence: CDR1 SGHTA, CDR2 FQGNSA. The CDR3 runs to 19 residues. V shed 5 bases and J 2 bases; nucleotides not matched to a gene: 12. The CDR3 DNA is TGTGCCAGCAGCCCACACCTGACTAGCGGGAGGGCATTCACAGATACGCAGTATTTT. This sequence encodes CASSPHLTSGRAFTDTQYF.

The chain is built from TRBV4-2 and TRBJ2-1; 10 bases are shared with TRBD2. Germline lookup yields CDR1 LGHNA and CDR2 YNFKEQ. This CDR3 contains 16 residues. J gave up 0 bases and V 8 bases, and 7 bases lay outside the gene matches. CDR3 in DNA: TGTGCCAGCCGAACTAGCGGGAAGAGCTCCTACAATGAGCAGTTCTTC. It is translated as CASRTSGKSSYNEQFF.

The sample holds a few counts of this clonotype. The rearrangement uses TRBV5-1 and TRBJ1-2, with 9 positions matching TRBD1. The germline V gene has CDR1 SGHRS and CDR2 YFSETQ. The CDR3 extends over 15 amino acids. The V segment lost 4 bases and the J segment 4 bases; nucleotides outside the gene matches: 8. CDR3 residues: CASSNPGQGGYGYTF. CDR3 DNA sequence: TGCGCCAGCAGCAATCCGGGACAGGGCGGCTATGGCTACACCTTC.

CDR3 DNA sequence: TGTGCCAGCAGTGAGGCAGGGCCCGTTGGGACGTTCTTC. This sequence encodes CASSEAGPVGTFF. The chain links TRBV6-2 or TRBV6-3 to TRBJ2-1; D possibly uses TRBD1 or TRBD2 (5 bases each). Germline values: CDR1 MNHEY, CDR2 SVGEGT. Trimming removed 5 bases from V and 15 bases from J, with 20 bases in between. CDR3 length: 13 residues.

The chain has TRBV30 and TRBJ2-3; 8 bases map to TRBD2. The V gene's germline CDR1 is GTSNPN and CDR2 SVGIG (reference sequence). The CDR3 sequence is 14 residues long. V lost 3 bases to trimming and J lost 5 bases; unmatched junction nucleotides: 7. This chain's CDR3 is CAWRTGGPQDTQYF. DNA for the CDR3: TGTGCCTGGAGAACGGGAGGGCCTCAAGATACGCAGTATTTT.